This TCR beta chain is from a study of Tregs in tolerant kidney transplant recipients. Points from the study as a whole: The small number of patients limits these findings pending further validation. Biological reproducibility was not directly addressed, but technical replication error appeared minimal. Antigen-driven expansion was suggested because donor-specific Tregs expanded more than all Tregs in tolerant patients.

Mixed chimerism was transient after nonmyeloablative marrow transplants from related graft donors. Thawed PBMCs were FACS-sorted into unstimulated CD4+CD25+CD127- regulatory T cells, CD4+CD25- non-regulatory cells, CD4 and CD8 cells. Note on this clone: Its antigen is unidentified.

This CDR3 has 11 amino acids. Germline CDR1 MNHNS, CDR2 SASEGT. Trimming removed 10 bases at V and 8 bases at J, with 14 bases between. Generated by immunoSEQ multiplex PCR, the TCRdb table keeps only in-frame clones and is missing some. The data hold 50,000 or so clones, with about 92% observed a single time. The sequence came from a human patient who received a combined kidney and bone marrow transplant. Some T cells may be the graft donor's. V gene TRBV6-1 combines with J gene TRBJ1-2; D perhaps matches TRBD1 (6 bases). The sample was CD8+ T cells from blood (PBMCs), taken 12 months after the transplant. The CDR3 protein is CATPTGLGYTF. Here the CDR3 DNA reads TGTGCCACCCCAACAGGGTTGGGCTACACCTTC.